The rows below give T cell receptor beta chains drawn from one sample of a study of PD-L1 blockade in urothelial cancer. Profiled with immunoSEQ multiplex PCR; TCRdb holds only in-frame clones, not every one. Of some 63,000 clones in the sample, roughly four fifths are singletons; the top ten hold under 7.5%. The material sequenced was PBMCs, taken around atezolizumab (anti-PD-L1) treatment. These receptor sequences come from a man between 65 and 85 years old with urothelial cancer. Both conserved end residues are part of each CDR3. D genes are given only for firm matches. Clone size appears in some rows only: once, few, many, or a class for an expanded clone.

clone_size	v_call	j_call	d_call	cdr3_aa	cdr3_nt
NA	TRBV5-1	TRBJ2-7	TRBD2	CASSSTTSGGDTYEQYF	TGCGCCAGCAGCTCGACAACTAGCGGGGGGGATACCTACGAGCAGTACTTC
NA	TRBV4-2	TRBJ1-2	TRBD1	CASSPDRASDGYTF	TGTGCCAGCAGCCCCGACAGGGCCTCTGATGGCTACACCTTC
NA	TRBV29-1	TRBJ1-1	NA	CSVASTGTEAFF	TGCAGCGTCGCCAGCACAGGCACTGAAGCTTTCTTT
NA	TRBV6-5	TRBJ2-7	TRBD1	CASSGSGGIYEQYF	TGTGCCAGCAGTGGCTCAGGGGGCATCTACGAGCAGTACTTC
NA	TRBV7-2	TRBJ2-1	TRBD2	CASSLAIAGSYNEQFF	TGTGCCAGCAGCTTAGCTATAGCGGGGTCCTACAATGAGCAGTTCTTC
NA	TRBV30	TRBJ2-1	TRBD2	CAWSEGSGAYNEQFF	TGTGCCTGGAGTGAGGGTAGCGGGGCCTACAATGAGCAGTTCTTC
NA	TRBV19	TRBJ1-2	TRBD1	CASSSPGQGDGYTF	TGTGCCAGTAGTTCCCCGGGACAGGGGGATGGCTACACCTTC
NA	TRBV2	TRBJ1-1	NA	CASSEAEVMNTEAFF	TGTGCCAGCAGTGAAGCTGAGGTCATGAACACTGAAGCTTTCTTT
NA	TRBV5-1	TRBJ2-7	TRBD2	CASSLGLAGVYEQYF	TGCGCCAGCAGCCTAGGGTTAGCGGGGGTTTACGAGCAGTACTTC
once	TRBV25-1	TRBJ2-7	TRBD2	CASRGSGSNEQYF	TGTGCCAGCAGGGGGAGCGGGAGTAACGAGCAGTACTTC
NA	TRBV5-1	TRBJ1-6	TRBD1	CASSLTGAPEPLHF	TGCGCCAGCAGCTTAACAGGGGCCCCGGAACCCCTCCACTTT
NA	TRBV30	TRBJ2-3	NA	CAWSVGGRSDTQYF	TGTGCCTGGAGTGTGGGTGGGAGGTCAGATACGCAGTATTTT
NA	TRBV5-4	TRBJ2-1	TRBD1	CASNFDRGNEQFF	TGTGCCAGCAACTTCGACAGGGGCAATGAGCAGTTCTTC
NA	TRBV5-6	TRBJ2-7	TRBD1	CASTSTQGAYEQYF	TGTGCCAGCACTTCTACACAGGGGGCCTACGAGCAGTACTTC
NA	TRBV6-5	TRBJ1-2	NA	CASRRSRHNYGYTF	TGTGCCAGCAGGCGCTCCAGGCATAACTATGGCTACACCTTC
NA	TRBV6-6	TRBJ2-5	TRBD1	CASSRRSGQDQETQYF	TGTGCCAGCAGCCGACGCTCCGGACAGGACCAAGAGACCCAGTACTTC
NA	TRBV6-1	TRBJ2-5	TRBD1	CASRQGEWQETQYF	TGTGCCAGTCGACAGGGTGAGTGGCAAGAGACCCAGTACTTC
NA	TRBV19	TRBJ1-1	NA	CASTGDTEAFF	TGTGCCAGTACCGGGGACACTGAAGCTTTCTTT
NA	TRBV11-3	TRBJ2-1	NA	CASSLELLREQFF	TGTGCCAGCAGCTTAGAATTGTTGCGGGAGCAGTTCTTC
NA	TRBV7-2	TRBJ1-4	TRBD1	CASSPTGPSSGKLFF	TGTGCCAGCAGCCCGACAGGGCCCTCATCAGGAAAACTGTTTTTT
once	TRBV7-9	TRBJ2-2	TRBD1	CASSVRDREGNTGELFF	TGTGCCAGCAGCGTCCGGGACAGGGAAGGGAACACCGGGGAGCTGTTTTTT
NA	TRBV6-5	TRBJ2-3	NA	CASSPLQGSTDTQYF	TGTGCCAGCAGTCCTTTACAGGGTAGCACAGATACGCAGTATTTT
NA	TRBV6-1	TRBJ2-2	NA	CASAAGATGELFF	TGTGCCAGCGCGGCGGGGGCCACCGGGGAGCTGTTTTTT
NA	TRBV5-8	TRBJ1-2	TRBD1	CASSLTRDRGNYGYTF	TGTGCCAGCAGCCTAACCCGGGACAGGGGGAACTATGGCTACACCTTC
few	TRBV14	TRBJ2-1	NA	CASSHRPDSTEFF	TGTGCCAGCAGCCACCGCCCAGACTCTACGGAGTTCTTC
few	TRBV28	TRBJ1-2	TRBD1	CASSLYRGGYTF	TGTGCCAGCAGTCTCTACAGGGGTGGCTACACCTTC
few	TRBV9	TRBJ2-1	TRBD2	CASSPPASGGNEQFF	TGTGCCAGCAGCCCCCCAGCTAGCGGGGGCAATGAGCAGTTCTTC
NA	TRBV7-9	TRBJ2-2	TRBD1	CATTETGSNTGELFF	TGTGCCACGACCGAGACAGGGTCGAACACCGGGGAGCTGTTTTTT
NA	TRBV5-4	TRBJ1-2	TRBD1	CASSNGQGINYGYTF	TGTGCCAGCAGCAACGGACAGGGGATTAACTATGGCTACACCTTC
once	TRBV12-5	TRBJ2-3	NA	CASGLVVSDTQYF	TGTGCTAGTGGTTTGGTCGTTTCAGATACGCAGTATTTT
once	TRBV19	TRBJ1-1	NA	CASTSGYTEAFF	NA
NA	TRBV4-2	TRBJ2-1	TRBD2	CASSQELLAGANEQFF	TGTGCCAGCAGCCAAGAGCTACTAGCGGGAGCCAATGAGCAGTTCTTC
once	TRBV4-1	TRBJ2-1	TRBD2	CASSQDWRTSEYNEQFF	TGCGCCAGCAGCCAAGACTGGAGGACTAGCGAGTACAATGAGCAGTTCTTC
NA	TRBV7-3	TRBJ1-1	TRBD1	CASSLRQGDEAFF	TGTGCCAGCAGCCTCAGACAGGGCGATGAAGCTTTCTTT
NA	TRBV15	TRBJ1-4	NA	CATSSGTNEKLFF	TGTGCCACCAGCAGCGGGACAAATGAAAAACTGTTTTTT
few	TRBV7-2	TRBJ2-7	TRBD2	CASSASGLAGVEQYF	TGTGCCAGCAGCGCAAGTGGACTAGCGGGAGTCGAGCAGTACTTC
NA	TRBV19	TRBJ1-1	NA	CASSLRQTEAFF	TGTGCCAGTAGTCTCCGACAGACTGAAGCTTTCTTT
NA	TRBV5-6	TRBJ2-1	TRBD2	CASSLLAGLSYNEQFF	TGTGCCAGCAGCTTGTTAGCGGGCCTCTCCTACAATGAGCAGTTCTTC
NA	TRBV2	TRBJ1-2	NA	CASSASTANYGYTF	TGTGCCAGCAGTGCATCGACAGCTAACTATGGCTACACCTTC
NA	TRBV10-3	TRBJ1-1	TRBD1	CAISAFDRDYTEAFF	TGTGCCATCAGTGCATTCGACAGGGATTACACTGAAGCTTTCTTT
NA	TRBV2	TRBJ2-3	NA	CASGASALESTDTQYF	TGTGCCAGCGGCGCTAGCGCACTCGAAAGCACAGATACGCAGTATTTT
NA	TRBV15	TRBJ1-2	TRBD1	CATRREGASYGYTF	TGTGCCACCAGGAGAGAGGGGGCAAGTTATGGCTACACCTTC
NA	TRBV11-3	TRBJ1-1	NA	CASSLGTSDTEAFF	TGTGCCAGCAGCCTTGGGACTTCGGACACTGAAGCTTTCTTT
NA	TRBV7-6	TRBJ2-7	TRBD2	CASSPGTSGAAYEQYF	TGTGCCAGCAGCCCCGGGACTAGCGGGGCCGCCTACGAGCAGTACTTC